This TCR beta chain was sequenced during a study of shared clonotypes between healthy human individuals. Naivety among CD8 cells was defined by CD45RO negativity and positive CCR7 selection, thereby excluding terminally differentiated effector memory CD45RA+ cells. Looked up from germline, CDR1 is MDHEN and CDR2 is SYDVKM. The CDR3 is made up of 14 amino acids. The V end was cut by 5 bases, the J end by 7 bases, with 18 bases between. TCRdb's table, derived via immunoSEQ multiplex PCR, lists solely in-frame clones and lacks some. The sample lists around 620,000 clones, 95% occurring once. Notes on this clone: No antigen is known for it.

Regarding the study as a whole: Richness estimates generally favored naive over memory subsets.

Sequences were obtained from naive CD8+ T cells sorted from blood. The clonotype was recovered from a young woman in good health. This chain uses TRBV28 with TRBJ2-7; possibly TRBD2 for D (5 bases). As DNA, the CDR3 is TGTGCCAGCAGTCTCCGGGATGTCCTACGGGAGCAGTACTTC. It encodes CASSLRDVLREQYF.